A selection of T cell receptor beta chains follows, all from one sample in a study of cytomegalovirus exposure and HLA in healthy donors. The table came from immunoSEQ multiplex PCR; TCRdb's copy has only in-frame clones and leaves some out. The table lists 120,000 to 150,000 clones, 72% of them singletons. Material for sequencing was PBMCs. Source of these receptors: a man aged 40-49 years in good health and CMV-seronegative. Each CDR3 is given with its conserved first and last residue. A D gene is named only where the DNA matches it firmly. A row's size may be missing; if present it is once, few, many or a size class.

v_call	clone_size	j_call	d_call	cdr3_nt	cdr3_aa
TRBV6-5	few	TRBJ1-2	NA	TGTGCCAGCAGTTTTAGGGGTGGGGACTATGGCTACACCTTC	CASSFRGGDYGYTF
TRBV7-8	NA	TRBJ2-7	NA	TGTGCCAGCAGCACGAGCGGGTCCCCCGCCTTCGAGCAGTACTTC	CASSTSGSPAFEQYF
TRBV6-1	NA	TRBJ1-1	NA	TGTGCCAGCAGTCTCTATGGGTCGGGTACCACTGAAGCTTTCTTT	CASSLYGSGTTEAFF
TRBV18	NA	TRBJ2-5	NA	TGTGCCAGCTCACCTCCTGGGCGCGAAGAGACCCAGTACTTC	CASSPPGREETQYF
TRBV20-1	few	TRBJ2-1	NA	TGCAGTGCTAGAACTACTCGGGTCTTC	CSARTTRVF
TRBV28	NA	TRBJ2-3	NA	TGTGCCAGCAGGGGGGCGTTTGGAGATACGCAGTATTTT	CASRGAFGDTQYF
TRBV6-5	NA	TRBJ2-7	NA	TGTGCCAGCAGTTACTCGGGGAGCCCCTCCTACGAGCAGTACTTC	CASSYSGSPSYEQYF
TRBV6-8	once	TRBJ1-1	NA	TGTGCCAGCAGACGGAGTGAAGCTTTCTTT	CASRRSEAFF
TRBV6-1	NA	TRBJ2-3	NA	TGTGCCAGCAGTGAAGCTGGCGGGGCTCTTCGCACAGATACGCAGTATTTT	CASSEAGGALRTDTQYF
TRBV7-2	few	TRBJ2-7	NA	TGTGCCAGCAGCTTAGACCCCGCCTACGAGCAGTACTTC	CASSLDPAYEQYF
TRBV18	few	TRBJ1-4	NA	TGTGCCAGCTCACCTAATGTCCGGGGTAATGAAAAACTGTTTTTT	CASSPNVRGNEKLFF
TRBV9	NA	TRBJ1-1	TRBD1	TGTGCCAGCAGCCCACGACAGGGGGCAAACACTGAAGCTTTCTTT	CASSPRQGANTEAFF
TRBV7-3	NA	TRBJ2-6	NA	TGTGCCAGCAGCTCCTTGGGGGCCAACGTCCTGACTTTC	CASSSLGANVLTF
TRBV5-1	NA	TRBJ1-1	NA	TGCGCCAGCAGCTTGGTGCAGGGGCTAGGGAACACTGAAGCTTTCTTT	CASSLVQGLGNTEAFF
TRBV29-1	NA	TRBJ2-7	NA	TGCAGCGGTAGAAACTCCTACGAGCAGTACTTC	CSGRNSYEQYF
TRBV7-6	NA	TRBJ2-5	TRBD2	TGTGCCAGCAGCCCAACCTTGACTAGCGGGAGTAGGGAGACCCAGTACTTC	CASSPTLTSGSRETQYF
TRBV7-6	NA	TRBJ2-7	NA	TGTGCCAGCAGCCCGGGGGTAGGGCCCCACTACGAGCAGTACTTC	CASSPGVGPHYEQYF
TRBV7-9	few	TRBJ2-1	TRBD1	TGTGCCAGCAGCGGACAGGGGCTCCAAGCTACCTACAATGAGCAGTTCTTC	CASSGQGLQATYNEQFF
TRBV5-6	NA	TRBJ2-5	TRBD1	TGTGCCAGCAGCTCTAAGACAGGGGCAATACGAGAGACCCAGTACTTC	CASSSKTGAIRETQYF
TRBV9	once	TRBJ2-3	TRBD2	TGTGCCAGCAGCGATTCGATAAAGCGGGAGGCCGTGAGGAGCACAGATACGCAGTATTTT	CASSDSIKREAVRSTDTQYF
TRBV5-1	NA	TRBJ1-1	TRBD1	TGCGCCAGCAGCTGGGGACAGGGGGCCACAATGAACACTGAAGCTTTCTTT	CASSWGQGATMNTEAFF
TRBV4-3	few	TRBJ2-7	TRBD2	TGCGCCAGCAGCCAAGATTATCTAGCGGGAGGAGCTGAGCAGTACTTC	CASSQDYLAGGAEQYF
TRBV6-1	NA	TRBJ1-2	NA	TGTGCCAGCAGTGGGGCGCGAGGCTACACCTTC	CASSGARGYTF
TRBV2	few	TRBJ2-3	TRBD2	TGTGCCAGCAGTAGACTAGCGGGGGGGCCTAAAGACCTGATAGATACGCAGTATTTT	CASSRLAGGPKDLIDTQYF
TRBV10-3	NA	TRBJ1-2	NA	TGTGCCATCGCCCCGGGGGATAACTATGGCTACACCTTC	CAIAPGDNYGYTF
TRBV18	few	TRBJ1-1	NA	TGTGCCAGCTCACCCTTAAGGACGGAGGAGGACACTGAAGCTTTCTTT	CASSPLRTEEDTEAFF
TRBV4-1	NA	TRBJ1-3	TRBD1	TGCGCCAGCAGCCAACTTTGGGACAGCGGAAACACCATATATTTT	CASSQLWDSGNTIYF
TRBV4-2	NA	TRBJ2-1	TRBD2	TGTGCCAGCAGCCAAGGTATTGGACTAGAGTACAATGAGCAGTTCTTC	CASSQGIGLEYNEQFF
TRBV2	NA	TRBJ2-7	TRBD2	TGTGCCAGCCACCTTAGCGGGAGGTCTGAGTTCGGGTCCTACGAGCAGTACTTC	CASHLSGRSEFGSYEQYF
TRBV15	NA	TRBJ2-3	TRBD1	TGTGCCACCAGCAGAGATAGGGACAGGGGAACAGATACGCAGTATTTT	CATSRDRDRGTDTQYF
TRBV2	NA	TRBJ1-6	TRBD1	TGTGCCAGCAGTGCGGTGAGGGGGCAATATAATTCACCCCTCCACTTT	CASSAVRGQYNSPLHF
TRBV10-2	NA	TRBJ2-7	NA	TGCGCCAGCAGTGAGAGGCAGGCCAACTCCTACGAGCAGTACTTC	CASSERQANSYEQYF
TRBV25-1	few	TRBJ2-7	NA	TGTGCCAGCAGTGAATATCGCGGCGGGATCCGGGCCTACGAGCAGTACTTC	CASSEYRGGIRAYEQYF
TRBV6-5	NA	TRBJ2-3	TRBD1	TGTGCCAGCAGGCGGACAGGAGGCACAGATACGCAGTATTTT	CASRRTGGTDTQYF
TRBV10-2	NA	TRBJ2-7	NA	TGCGCCAGCAGTGAGAACTTTCCGGAGCAGTACTTC	CASSENFPEQYF
TRBV5-1	NA	TRBJ2-7	NA	TGCGCCAGCAGCTTGGTCGGGGATTACGACTACGAGCGGTACTTC	CASSLVGDYDYERYF
TRBV5-4	NA	TRBJ2-4	TRBD2	TGTGCCAGCAGCTTGTCGAGCGGGGAGGACATTCAGTACTTC	CASSLSSGEDIQYF
TRBV28	NA	TRBJ1-5	NA	TGTGCCAGCAGTTTATACAGGGTTGGGCTTCAGCCCCAGCATTTT	CASSLYRVGLQPQHF
TRBV5-1	NA	TRBJ1-6	TRBD1	TGCGCCAGCAGCTTGGGGGGACAGGGAACGGGTTCACCCCTCCACTTT	CASSLGGQGTGSPLHF
TRBV25-1	once	TRBJ2-1	NA	TGTGCCAGCAGTGTCGAGAGGTCCAGTGCAGCTCATGAGCAGTTCTTC	CASSVERSSAAHEQFF
TRBV15	few	TRBJ2-1	TRBD1	TGTGCCACCAACACAAGACAGGGTGTACACAATGAGCAGTTCTTC	CATNTRQGVHNEQFF
TRBV7-7	once	TRBJ2-1	TRBD2	TGTGCCAGCAGCTTGGGACTAGCGGGAGATGAGCAGTTCTTC	CASSLGLAGDEQFF
TRBV4-3	NA	TRBJ2-2	TRBD1	TGCACCAGCAGCGAACAGGGGCGGAACACCGGGGAGCTGTTTTTT	CTSSEQGRNTGELFF
TRBV15	NA	TRBJ2-1	NA	TGTGCCACCAGCAACGGGAATGAGCAGTTCTTC	CATSNGNEQFF
TRBV7-3	NA	TRBJ1-1	NA	TGTGCCAGTTCGGTGGCGGAGAACACTGAAGCTTTCTTT	CASSVAENTEAFF
TRBV5-6	NA	TRBJ1-1	NA	TGTGCCAGCAGCGGGGCAACTCTTATGAACACTGAAGCTTTCTTT	CASSGATLMNTEAFF
TRBV10-3	NA	TRBJ2-2	NA	TGTGCCATCAGGGAACAGATACTCGCGAACACCGGGGAGCTGTTTTTT	CAIREQILANTGELFF
TRBV6-1	NA	TRBJ2-2	NA	TGTGCCAGCAGTGAAGGGGCGGGAACGAACACCGGGGAGCTGTTTTTT	CASSEGAGTNTGELFF
TRBV13	NA	TRBJ2-7	NA	TGTGCCAGCAGCAACAGGGAATTGTCCTACGAGCAGTACTTC	CASSNRELSYEQYF
TRBV9	NA	TRBJ2-7	TRBD1	TGTGCCAGCAGCGTAGGTGGGACAGGGGGCGACGAGCAGTACTTC	CASSVGGTGGDEQYF
TRBV5-4	NA	TRBJ1-2	NA	TGTGCCAGCAGCACTACAGGGATCCCGGGCCTATATGGCTACACCTTC	CASSTTGIPGLYGYTF
TRBV6-1	NA	TRBJ1-5	TRBD1	TGTGCCAGCAGTCAACGGACAGGGAGTCAGCCCCAGCATTTT	CASSQRTGSQPQHF
TRBV2	NA	TRBJ2-7	TRBD2	TGTGCCAGCAGTGGCGGGGGAGGCAGGTACGAGCAGTACTTC	CASSGGGGRYEQYF